The entry below gives a single T cell receptor (beta chain) sequence along with its context. The antigen remains undetermined. The entry originates in a study of CXCR3-negative and CXCR3-positive naive CD8 T cells. UMI-labeled 5' RACE yielded the TRB cDNA libraries. TCRdb re-called the 5' RACE reads; every CDR3 protein appears as one record, without DNA. This sample contains about 43,000 distinct CDR3 sequences. Findings and limits, study-wide: TRB CDR3 properties served as the basis for inferring TCR strength, and surface CD5 was comparable between naive subsets. For memory CD8+ cells diversity was much lower, but both naive subsets had comparably high diversity. Partly lower CXCR3 expression followed cryopreservation, and most assays relied on fresh PBMCs. In naive cells, CXCR3-negative and CXCR3-positive subsets had similar TRBV-TRBJ usage; memory cells differed.

The V gene's germline CDR1 is ENHRY and CDR2 SYGVKD. The CDR3 is 14 residues long. The sequenced sample consisted of memory CD8+ T cells from blood. The chain combines TRBV10-3 with TRBJ1-2; TCRdb proposes TRBD1, but this gene call is untestable without DNA. This sequence was found in a human donor in good health. Some clones in this sample may be carry-over from other donors' samples. The chain's CDR3 is CAISEEGQVGGYTF.